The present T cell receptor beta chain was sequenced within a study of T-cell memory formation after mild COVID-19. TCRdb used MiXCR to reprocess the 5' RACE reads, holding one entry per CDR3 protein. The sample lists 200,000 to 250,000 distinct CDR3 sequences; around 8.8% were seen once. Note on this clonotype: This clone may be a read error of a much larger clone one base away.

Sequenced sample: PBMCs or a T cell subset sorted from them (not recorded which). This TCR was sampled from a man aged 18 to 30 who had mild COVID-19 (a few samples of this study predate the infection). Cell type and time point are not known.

The CDR3 reads CAGSLERATEAFF. Written as DNA, the CDR3 is TGTGCCGGCAGCTTAGAGCGGGCCACTGAAGCTTTCTTT. The genes are TRBV7-3 and TRBJ1-1; D ambiguous. CDR1 is SGHTA, CDR2 FQGTGA, per germline. The CDR3 extends over 13 amino acids.